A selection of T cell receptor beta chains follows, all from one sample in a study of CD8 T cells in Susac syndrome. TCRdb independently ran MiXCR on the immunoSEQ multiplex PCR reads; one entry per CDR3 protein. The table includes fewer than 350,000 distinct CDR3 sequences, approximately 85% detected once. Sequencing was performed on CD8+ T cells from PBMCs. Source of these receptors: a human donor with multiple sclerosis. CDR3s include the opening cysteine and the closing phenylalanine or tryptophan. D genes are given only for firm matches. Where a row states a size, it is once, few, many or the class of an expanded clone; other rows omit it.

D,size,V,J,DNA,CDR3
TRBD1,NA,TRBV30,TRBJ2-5,TGTGCCTGGGCCCAGGACAGGGCATACCAAGAGACCCAGTACTTC,CAWAQDRAYQETQYF
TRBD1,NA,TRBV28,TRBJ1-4,TGTGCCAGCAGTCCCGGACAGGGCCAGATCCGAACTAATGAAAAACTGTTTTTT,CASSPGQGQIRTNEKLFF
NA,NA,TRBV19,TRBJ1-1,TGTGCCAGTAATTACAGGTCGACCACTGAAGCTTTCTTT,CASNYRSTTEAFF
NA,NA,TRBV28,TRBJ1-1,TGTGCCAGCTTCTTTCCGGGGGCGGTCACTGAAGCTTTCTTT,CASFFPGAVTEAFF
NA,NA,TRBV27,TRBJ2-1,TGTGCCAGCGGGGCTAGGACCTACAATGAGCAGTTCTTC,CASGARTYNEQFF
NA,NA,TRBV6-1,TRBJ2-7,TGTGCCAGCAGTGAATGGAGGGAGAGGCGGGAGCAGTACTTC,CASSEWRERREQYF
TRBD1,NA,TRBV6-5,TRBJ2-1,TGTGCCAGCAGTTACTCATTCGGGGACAGCCTCTACAATGAGCAGTTCTTC,CASSYSFGDSLYNEQFF
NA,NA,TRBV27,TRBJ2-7,TGTGCCAGCAGTCCAAGAACTACCAACGGGACCCCCTACGAGCAGTACTTC,CASSPRTTNGTPYEQYF
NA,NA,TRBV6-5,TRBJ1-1,TGTGCCAGCAGGACCTCTGACAGACCGAGCACTGAAGCTTTCTTT,CASRTSDRPSTEAFF
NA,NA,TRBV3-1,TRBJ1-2,TGTGCCAGCAGCCAAGACAGCCGAAACTATGGCTACACCTTC,CASSQDSRNYGYTF
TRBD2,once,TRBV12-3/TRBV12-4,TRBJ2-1,TGTGCCAGCAGTCCCAGACTAGCGGGAAAGTTGGATGAGCAGTTCTTC,CASSPRLAGKLDEQFF
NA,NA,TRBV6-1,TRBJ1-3,TGTGCCAGCATCCCCACAGTCGGTACTGGAAACACCATATATTTT,CASIPTVGTGNTIYF
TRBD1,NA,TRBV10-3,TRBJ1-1,TGTGCCATCAATGAGGGGGCACGAGGGACTGAAGCTTTCTTT,CAINEGARGTEAFF
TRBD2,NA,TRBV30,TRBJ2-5,TGTGCCACCCAACTAGCGGGAGTTATGGAGACCCAGTACTTC,CATQLAGVMETQYF
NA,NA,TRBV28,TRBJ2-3,TGTGCCAGCAGTTTATGGAAGACCGATACGCAGTATTTT,CASSLWKTDTQYF
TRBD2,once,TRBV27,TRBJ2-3,TGTGCCAGCAGTATCACTAGCGGGAGGGATACGCAGTATTTT,CASSITSGRDTQYF
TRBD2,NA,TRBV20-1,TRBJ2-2,TGCAGTGCTAGAGACACAGCGGGAGCGCTTACCGGGGAGCTGTTTTTT,CSARDTAGALTGELFF
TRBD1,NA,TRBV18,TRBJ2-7,TGTGCCAGCTCACCAGGGACAGGGGAGAAGTTACAGTACTTC,CASSPGTGEKLQYF
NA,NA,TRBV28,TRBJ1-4,TGTGCCAGCAGTTTAGTAAGGGGGACAACTAATGAAAAACTGTTTTTT,CASSLVRGTTNEKLFF
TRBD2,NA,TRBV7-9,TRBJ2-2,TGTGCCAGCAGAGGACTAGCGGGAGGGCCGAACACCGGGGAGCTGTTTTTT,CASRGLAGGPNTGELFF
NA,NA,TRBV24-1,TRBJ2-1,TGTGCCACGTCTTCGGGTTGGTCCAATGAGCAGTTCTTC,CATSSGWSNEQFF
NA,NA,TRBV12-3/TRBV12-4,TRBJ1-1,TGTGCCAGCAGTTTGGGTCCTGGGGCTTTCTTT,CASSLGPGAFF
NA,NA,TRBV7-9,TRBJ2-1,TGTGCCAGCCAGGGGGGTAGCGCCTACAATGAGCAGTTCTTC,CASQGGSAYNEQFF
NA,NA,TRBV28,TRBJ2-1,TGTGCCAGCAGTTTATATGGGGGGTTTGGCTCCTACAATGAGCAGTTCTTC,CASSLYGGFGSYNEQFF
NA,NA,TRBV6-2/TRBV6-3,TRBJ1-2,TGTGCCAGCAGCTACCCCGGACACGACTATGGCTACACCTTC,CASSYPGHDYGYTF
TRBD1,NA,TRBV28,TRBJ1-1,TGTGCCAGCAGTTCTTACCAGGGGGTGAACACTGAAGCTTTCTTT,CASSSYQGVNTEAFF
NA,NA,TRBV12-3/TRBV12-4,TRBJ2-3,TGTGCCAGCAGTTCGAATTTGGTTAGCGATGCCAACACAGATACGCAGTATTTT,CASSSNLVSDANTDTQYF
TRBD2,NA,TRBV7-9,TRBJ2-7,TGTGCCAGCAGCCCAACTAGCGGGAGGGCCCGGGGGCAGTACTTC,CASSPTSGRARGQYF
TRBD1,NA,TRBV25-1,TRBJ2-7,TGTGCCAGCAGCTTGGACAGGGGGTGGCCGTACTTC,CASSLDRGWPYF
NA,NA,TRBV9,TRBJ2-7,TGTGCCAGCAGCGTAGCATGGGGGAGTTGGTACGAGCAGTACTTC,CASSVAWGSWYEQYF
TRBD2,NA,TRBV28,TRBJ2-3,TGTGCCAGCAGTTTATTACCCAGCGGGAGTACCGCAGATACGCAGTATTTT,CASSLLPSGSTADTQYF
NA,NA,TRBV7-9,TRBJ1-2,TGTGCCAGCAGCCTAGCGGGGGGCTCGGGCTACACCTTC,CASSLAGGSGYTF
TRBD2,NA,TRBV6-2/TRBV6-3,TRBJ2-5,TGTGCCAGCAGTTACCCTATCCGGGAGGGCCGAGAGACCCAGTACTTC,CASSYPIREGRETQYF
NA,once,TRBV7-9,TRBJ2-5,TGTGCCAGCAGCTGCGGATACTACAGGGAACACCAAGAGACCCAGTACTTC,CASSCGYYREHQETQYF